Below, 23 T cell receptor beta chains from the same sample are listed, as sequenced in a study of graft-versus-host responses after intestinal transplantation (dated by TCRdb to about 2021). Library creation used the immunoSEQ multiplex PCR assay. Entries here come from immuneACCESS through TCRdb and include only in-frame sequences with V and J called. Some clones fail to appear in such tables; in the studies checked, an unresolved V gene covers under half of the shortfall, and the cause of the remainder is unknown. This sample holds more than 80,000 clones; 88% were observed only once. More than 0.25% of the sample goes to the ten largest clones. No antigen is known for these receptors. Interpreted using the paper, the time point label stands for: cells obtained before transplantation from donor or recipient. Sequencing used unstimulated CD4+ T cells sorted from spleen or lymph node cells, obtained before transplant. These receptors were obtained from a human donor who was the organ donor for an intestinal transplant.

DNA for the CDR3: TGTGCCAGCAGCTCCTACACAGGGGCGAAATACGAGCAGTACTTC. Its protein product is CASSSYTGAKYEQYF. The V call is TRBV7-9, the J call TRBJ2-7, with 7 bases identical to TRBD1. Germline CDR1 SEHNR, CDR2 FQNEAQ (reference sequence). The CDR3 length is 15 residues. The ends lost 4 bases at V and 4 bases at J; junction bases unmatched: 10.

CDR3 nucleotide sequence: TGTGCCAGCAGCTTATCTGCTAGCGGGACTTCTCAGTACTTC. It codes for CASSLSASGTSQYF. The rearrangement links TRBV7-3 to TRBJ2-4; TRBD2 agrees at 9 bases. The junction had 8 bases not matched to a gene; V was cut back by 2 bases and J by 12 bases. This CDR3 has 14 residues. The V gene's germline CDR1 is SGHTA and CDR2 FQGTGA.

The genes are TRBV27 and TRBJ1-3; no clear D gene. CDR1 and CDR2 from the germline V gene are MNHEY and SMNVEV (reference sequence). Between the trimmed V and J ends, which lost 9 bases and 0 bases, there was a span of 9 bases. CDR3 length: 13 amino acids. The CDR3 sequence is CARQMFSGNTIYF. The DNA of the CDR3 is TGTGCCAGACAGATGTTCTCTGGAAACACCATATATTTT.

The V and J genes are TRBV7-2 and TRBJ1-1; D unresolved. Germline V gene sequence: CDR1 SGHTA, CDR2 FQGNSA. Trimming pared 2 bases from V and 7 bases from J, leaving 5 bases between. The length of the CDR3 is 11 residues. In DNA form, the CDR3 reads TGTGCCAGCAGCTTAATCAGTGAAGCTTTCTTT. Its protein product is CASSLISEAFF.

The chain uses TRBV5-6 and TRBJ2-7; 10 bases agree with TRBD1. CDR3 length equals 16 residues. V lost 5 bases and J lost 0; bases outside the gene matches: 8. CDR1 and CDR2 (germline): SGHDT, YYEEEE. The CDR3 DNA sequence: TGTGCCAGCAGGAGACAGGGGGCCAGGAGCTCCTACGAGCAGTACTTC. It encodes CASRRQGARSSYEQYF.

This chain uses TRBV4-1 with TRBJ1-5, with D maybe TRBD1 (6 bases). The V gene lost 0 bases and the J gene lost 6 bases, with 6 bases spanning the gap. Germline V gene data show CDR1 as MGHRA and CDR2 as YSYEKL. The CDR3 is made up of 13 amino acids. The CDR3: CASSQEGAQPQHF. The DNA for the CDR3 is TGCGCCAGCAGCCAAGAGGGGGCTCAGCCCCAGCATTTT.

Remarks on this clone: A junction end diverges from the germline sequence, so it may reflect a read error. V and J are TRBV7-9 and TRBJ2-7; D is ambiguous. This CDR3 is built from 8 residues. CDR1 and CDR2 from the germline V gene are SEHNR and FQNEAQ (reference sequence). In DNA form, the CDR3 reads TGTGCCAGCAGCAACGGAGACTTC. Translating gives CASSNGDF. Filled out from reference TRBV7-9 and TRBJ2-7, the complete variable domain reads DTGVSQNPRHKITKRGQNVTFRCDPISEHNRLYWYRQTLGQGPEFLTYFQNEAQLEKSRLLSDRFSAERPKGSFSTLEIQRTEQGDSAMYLCASSNGDFGPGTRLTVT.

This chain connects TRBV14 to TRBJ2-7; TRBD2 aligns across 7 bases. Trimming at V came to 4 bases and at J to 3 bases, leaving 3 bases not matched to a gene. Germline CDR1 is SGHDN and CDR2 is FVKESK. This CDR3 comprises 13 residues. The CDR3 DNA is TGTGCCAGCAGCCGGCGGGGGATCTACGAGCAGTACTTC. Amino acid sequence: CASSRRGIYEQYF.

This clone was seen only once. The chain has TRBV18 and TRBJ2-7; TRBD2 agrees at 7 bases. CDR1 and CDR2 (germline): KGHSH, LQKENI. V was clipped by 4 bases and J by 7 bases; unmatched bases: 1. There are 11 residues in the CDR3. The CDR3 DNA sequence: TGTGCCAGCTCACGGGGGGGAGAGCAGTACTTC. Its protein product is CASSRGGEQYF.

V gene TRBV6-6 combines with J gene TRBJ1-1, with D perhaps matching TRBD1 (5 bases). CDR3 length equals 12 residues. The germline V gene encodes CDR1 MNHNY and CDR2 SVGAGI (reference sequence). The V gene lost 2 bases and the J gene lost 12 bases, with 13 bases spanning the gap. The CDR3 region has the DNA TGTGCCAGCAGTTACCTCCGAGACAGAACTTTCTTT. Amino acid sequence: CASSYLRDRTFF.

V gene TRBV6-1 combines with J gene TRBJ1-1; D not certain. Germline V gene lookup returns CDR1 MNHNS and CDR2 SASEGT. With 1 base removed from V and 8 bases from J, the gap between germline ends came to 11 bases. The CDR3 has 13 amino acids. This CDR3 reads CASSEGLRREAFF. The CDR3 bases are TGTGCCAGCAGTGAAGGGCTTCGGAGGGAAGCTTTCTTT.

The genes are TRBV12-5 and TRBJ2-2; 9 positions match TRBD1. The trim removed 4 bases at V and 1 base at J, leaving 7 bases unmatched. Germline V lookup: CDR1 LGHNT, CDR2 FRNRAP. The CDR3 runs 17 residues. The DNA of the CDR3 is TGTGCTAGTGGTTCGACAGAGACAGGGGGGAACACCGGGGAGCTGTTTTTT. This codes for CASGSTETGGNTGELFF.

The genes are TRBV9 and TRBJ1-2; the D is unclear. Germline CDR1 reads SGDLS; CDR2 reads YYNGEE. V lost 4 bases, J lost 5 bases, and 12 bases lay in between. The CDR3 has 13 amino acids. This CDR3 reads CASSPIPGYGYTF. CDR3 bases: TGTGCCAGCAGCCCGATTCCCGGGTATGGCTACACCTTC.

The rearrangement joins TRBV25-1 to TRBJ1-6; D ambiguous. From germline, CDR1 is MGHDK and CDR2 SYGVNS. The CDR3 length is 14 residues. The V end was cut by 3 bases, the J end by 4 bases, with 7 bases between. The CDR3 is CASSEADYNSPLHF. Written as DNA, the CDR3 is TGTGCCAGCAGTGAGGCGGATTATAATTCACCCCTCCACTTT.

The rearrangement joins TRBV5-1 to TRBJ1-6, with D hard to call. This CDR3 comprises 15 residues. Germline CDR1 reads SGHRS; CDR2 reads YFSETQ. The germline V and J ends were trimmed by 1 base and 8 bases, with 13 bases remaining between them. The CDR3: CASSLLRGTDSPLHF. DNA for the CDR3: TGCGCCAGCAGCTTGCTGCGGGGTACGGATTCACCCCTCCACTTT.

This clone was detected only a few times. The genes are TRBV28 and TRBJ1-2; D gene uncertain. The CDR3 is 11 residues long. Germline CDR1 is MDHEN and CDR2 is SYDVKM. The germline V and J ends were trimmed by 3 bases and 5 bases, with 4 bases remaining between them. CDR3 sequence (DNA): TGTGCCAGCAGTTTTCCTTATGGCTACACCTTC. Translation gives CASSFPYGYTF.

The chain joins TRBV7-9 to TRBJ2-7; no clear D gene. The germline V and J ends were trimmed by 7 bases and 6 bases, with 25 bases remaining between them. Germline V gene sequence: CDR1 SEHNR, CDR2 FQNEAQ (reference sequence). CDR3 length: 16 residues. The CDR3 DNA reads as TGTGCCAGCACTCTCTCCTCAGGCCTCAATTCCGGCGAGCAGTACTTC. Amino acid sequence: CASTLSSGLNSGEQYF.

This chain uses TRBV5-1 with TRBJ2-1; 9 bases match TRBD1. CDR3 length equals 13 residues. The trim removed 5 bases at V and 9 bases at J, leaving 6 bases unmatched. Germline-derived CDR1 and CDR2 are SGHRS and YFSETQ. CDR3 sequence: CASSWDRASEQFF. DNA of the CDR3: TGCGCCAGCAGTTGGGACAGGGCCAGTGAGCAGTTCTTC. Variable domain in full (rest from reference TRBV5-1 and TRBJ2-1): KAGVTQTPRYLIKTRGQQVTLSCSPISGHRSVSWYQQTPGQGLQFLFEYFSETQRNKGNFPGRFSGRQFSNSRSEMNVSTLELGDSALYLCASSWDRASEQFFGPGTRLTVL.

This clone was recorded a few times. Here the CDR3 reads CASSDSPDRVDQPQHF. The DNA for the CDR3 is TGTGCCAGCAGCGATTCACCGGACAGGGTGGATCAGCCCCAGCATTTT. The rearrangement links TRBV5-7 to TRBJ1-5; 8 bases are a match to TRBD1. TRBV5-7 is treated as an ORF (open reading frame) with a function not yet certain. This CDR3 region has 16 residues. With V trimmed by 4 bases and J by 5 bases, 11 bases remained unmatched.

This clone was recorded once. This sequence joins TRBV2 and TRBJ2-5, with D perhaps TRBD2 (5 bases). Between the trimmed V and J ends, which lost 7 bases and 5 bases, there was a span of 14 bases. CDR3 size: 13 residues. Germline lookup yields CDR1 SNHLY and CDR2 FYNNEI. CDR3 sequence: CASKKRLGETQYF. CDR3 bases: TGTGCCAGCAAGAAGCGGTTAGGCGAGACCCAGTACTTC. Full variable domain (outside the CDR3, taken from reference TRBV2 and TRBJ2-5): EPEVTQTPSHQVTQMGQEVILRCVPISNHLYFYWYRQILGQKVEFLVSFYNNEISEKSEIFDDQFSVERPDGSNFTLKIRSTKLEDSAMYFCASKKRLGETQYFGPGTRLLVL.

This clone was seen a single time. The chain carries TRBV2 and TRBJ2-1; D is perhaps TRBD2 (6 bases). Germline V lookup: CDR1 SNHLY, CDR2 FYNNEI. The V end was cut by 7 bases, the J end by 5 bases, with 18 bases between. The CDR3 extends over 15 amino acids. The CDR3 bases are TGTGCCAGCACCCAATTTGGGGGGAGAGACAATGAGCAGTTCTTC. Translation gives CASTQFGGRDNEQFF.

The gene calls are TRBV2 and TRBJ2-5; a possible D gene is TRBD2 (6 bases). With 7 bases removed from V and 4 bases from J, the gap between germline ends came to 19 bases. From germline, CDR1 is SNHLY and CDR2 FYNNEI. The CDR3 is 15 residues long. In DNA, the CDR3 is TGTGCCAGCAATCCCGACCGCCGGAGGGGAGAGACCCAGTACTTC. Its protein product is CASNPDRRRGETQYF.

The rearrangement joins TRBV30 to TRBJ2-5; 7 nucleotides align to TRBD1. With V trimmed by 3 bases and J by 5 bases, 12 bases remained unmatched. Germline values: CDR1 GTSNPN, CDR2 SVGIG (reference sequence). This CDR3 spans 15 amino acids. CDR3 protein: CAWRETGTAGETQYF. As DNA, the CDR3 is TGTGCCTGGAGGGAGACCGGGACAGCAGGGGAGACCCAGTACTTC.